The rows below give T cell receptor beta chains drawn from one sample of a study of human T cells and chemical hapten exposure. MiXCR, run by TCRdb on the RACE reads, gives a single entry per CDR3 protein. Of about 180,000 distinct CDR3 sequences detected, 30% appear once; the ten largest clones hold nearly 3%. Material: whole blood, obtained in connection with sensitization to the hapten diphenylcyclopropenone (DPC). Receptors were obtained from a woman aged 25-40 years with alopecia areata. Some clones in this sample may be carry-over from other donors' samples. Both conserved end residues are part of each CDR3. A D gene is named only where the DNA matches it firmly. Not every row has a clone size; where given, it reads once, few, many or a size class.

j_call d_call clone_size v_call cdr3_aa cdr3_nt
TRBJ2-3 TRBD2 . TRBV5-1 CASSQGLAGGNTDTQYF TGCGCCAGCAGCCAGGGACTAGCGGGGGGCAACACAGATACGCAGTATTTT
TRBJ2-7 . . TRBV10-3 CAISDLLNYEQYF TGTGCCATCAGTGACCTTTTAAACTACGAGCAGTACTTC
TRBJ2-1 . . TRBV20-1 CSARERQGNPTYNEQFF TGCAGTGCTAGAGAGAGGCAGGGGAACCCCACCTACAATGAGCAGTTCTTC
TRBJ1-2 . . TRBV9 CASSTYTSYGYTF TGTGCCAGCAGCACCTACACCAGCTATGGCTACACCTTC
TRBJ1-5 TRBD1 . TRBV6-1 CASRWDRGNQPQHF TGTGCCAGCAGATGGGACAGGGGTAATCAGCCCCAGCATTTT
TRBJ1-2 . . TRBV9 CASSAAWGGGGFYGYTF TGTGCCAGCAGCGCGGCGTGGGGAGGTGGCGGCTTCTATGGCTACACCTTC
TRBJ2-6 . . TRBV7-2 CASSLGRLSGANVLTF TGTGCCAGCAGCTTGGGGCGGCTCTCTGGGGCCAACGTCCTGACTTTC
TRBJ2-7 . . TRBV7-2 CASSLYGAPYEQYF TGTGCCAGCAGCTTATATGGAGCCCCCTACGAGCAGTACTTC
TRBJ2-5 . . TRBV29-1 CSVIYTGETQYF TGCAGCGTTATATATACAGGGGAGACCCAGTACTTC
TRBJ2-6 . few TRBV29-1 CSVVQGTRIAGANVLTF TGCAGCGTTGTTCAGGGGACTCGAATTGCTGGGGCCAACGTCCTGACTTTC
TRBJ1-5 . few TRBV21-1 CASSTSQPQHF TGTGCCAGCAGCACCAGTCAGCCCCAGCATTTT
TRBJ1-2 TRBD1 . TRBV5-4 CASSRTGGGNGYTF TGTGCCAGCAGTCGGACAGGGGGGGGAAATGGCTACACCTTC
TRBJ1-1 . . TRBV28 CASSSDGLNTEAFF TGTGCCAGCAGCTCTGACGGATTGAACACTGAAGCTTTCTTT
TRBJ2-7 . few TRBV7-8 CASSWRLTSSYEQYF TGTGCCAGCAGCTGGAGACTTACTAGCTCCTACGAGCAGTACTTC
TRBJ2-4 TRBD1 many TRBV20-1 CSARDPRTGSAKNIQYF TGCAGTGCTAGAGATCCTCGGACAGGGTCGGCCAAAAACATTCAGTACTTC
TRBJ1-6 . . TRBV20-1 CSARQTAFNNSPLHF TGCAGTGCTAGACAGACAGCTTTCAATAATTCACCCCTCCACTTT
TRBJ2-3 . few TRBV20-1 CSARPSPGTDTQYF TGCAGTGCTAGGCCTAGCCCCGGCACAGATACGCAGTATTTT
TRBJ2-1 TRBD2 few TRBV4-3 CASSQGTSDNEQFF TGCGCCAGCAGCCAAGGGACTAGCGACAATGAGCAGTTCTTC
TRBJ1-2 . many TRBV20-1 CSARDRINYGYTF TGCAGTGCTAGAGACAGGATAAACTATGGCTACACCTTC
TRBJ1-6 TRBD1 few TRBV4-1 CASSPLTGSSYNSPLHF TGCGCCAGCAGCCCCCTGACAGGGAGCTCCTATAATTCACCCCTCCACTTT
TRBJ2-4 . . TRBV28 CASSLFRQAKNIQYF TGTGCCAGCAGTTTATTTAGGCAAGCCAAAAACATTCAGTACTTC
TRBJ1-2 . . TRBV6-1 CASSEATGGLVGYTF TGTGCCAGCAGTGAAGCGACAGGAGGTCTGGTAGGCTACACCTTC
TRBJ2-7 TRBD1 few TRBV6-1 CASSAGQGGYEQYF TGTGCCAGCAGTGCGGGACAGGGAGGCTACGAGCAGTACTTC
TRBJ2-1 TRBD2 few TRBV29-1 CSVRHRLADNEQFF TGCAGCGTCCGGCATAGACTAGCGGACAATGAGCAGTTCTTC
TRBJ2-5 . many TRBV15 CATSREGGAKGETQYF TGTGCCACCAGCAGAGAAGGGGGAGCTAAGGGGGAGACCCAGTACTTC
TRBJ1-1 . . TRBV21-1 CASSWTGSNTEAFF TGTGCCAGCAGCTGGACAGGGTCGAACACTGAAGCTTTCTTT
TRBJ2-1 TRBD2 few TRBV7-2 CASSHTSGSYNEQFF TGTGCCAGCAGTCATACTAGCGGCTCCTACAATGAGCAGTTCTTC
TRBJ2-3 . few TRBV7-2 CASSLVGTADTQYF TGTGCCAGCAGCTTAGTGGGGACGGCAGATACGCAGTATTTT
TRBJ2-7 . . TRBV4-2 CASSLSRGEQYF TGTGCCAGCAGCCTATCCAGGGGCGAGCAGTACTTC
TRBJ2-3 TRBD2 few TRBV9 CASSPGTSGEDTQYF TGTGCCAGCAGCCCTGGGACTAGCGGGGAAGATACGCAGTATTTT
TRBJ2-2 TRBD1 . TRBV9 CASSTGGNTGELFF TGTGCCAGCAGCACAGGGGGCAACACCGGGGAGCTGTTTTTT
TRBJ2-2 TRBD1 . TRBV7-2 CASSPAGTGVGELFF TGTGCCAGCAGCCCGGCCGGGACAGGGGTCGGGGAGCTGTTTTTT